A selection of T cell receptor beta chains follows, all from one sample in a study of vaccination effects on CD4 cells after COVID-19. Their cognate antigens are unknown. The repertoire was sequenced with immunoSEQ multiplex PCR; TCRdb's copy has only in-frame clones and lacks some. The sample has approximately 26,000 clones, 73% seen once. This specimen consisted of CD4+ T cells from PBMCs cultured with HCoV-NL63 spike peptides, obtained after COVID-19 vaccination. The source is a human donor who received a COVID-19 vaccine. The conserved cysteine and the conserved F or W are not part of the CDR3 here. Fields, in order: D gene, V gene, CDR3 protein. A D gene is named only where the DNA matches it firmly.

D gene: TRBD1; V gene: TRBV5-6; CDR3 protein: ASSWRTGSYEQY
D gene: .; V gene: TRBV27; CDR3 protein: ASSLADTQY
D gene: .; V gene: TRBV10-2; CDR3 protein: ASDRMNTGELF
D gene: .; V gene: TRBV5-8; CDR3 protein: ASSFLQNQPQH
D gene: TRBD1; V gene: TRBV7-8; CDR3 protein: ASSPGTGRNEQF
D gene: .; V gene: TRBV12-5; CDR3 protein: ASGLRRSLDYTGELF
D gene: .; V gene: TRBV19; CDR3 protein: ASSAGRIRSGHLKLF
D gene: TRBD2; V gene: TRBV5-4; CDR3 protein: ASSLGGTSGIYEQY
D gene: .; V gene: TRBV27; CDR3 protein: ASSFNNYGYT
D gene: TRBD1; V gene: TRBV5-8; CDR3 protein: ASSVGQEGGSPLH
D gene: .; V gene: TRBV5-5; CDR3 protein: ASSLAAATRFYEQY
D gene: .; V gene: TRBV15; CDR3 protein: ATSRDEETQY
D gene: .; V gene: TRBV19; CDR3 protein: ASSPPLEKLF
D gene: .; V gene: TRBV9; CDR3 protein: ASSVGGHRNTEAF
D gene: TRBD2; V gene: TRBV13; CDR3 protein: ASSNLGGLVNEQF
D gene: .; V gene: TRBV19; CDR3 protein: ASSMRGGTGANVLT
D gene: .; V gene: TRBV19; CDR3 protein: ASSIDLLESETQY
D gene: .; V gene: TRBV6-4; CDR3 protein: ASSDHMDPPYNEQF
D gene: TRBD1; V gene: TRBV27; CDR3 protein: ASRDAGTGNNEQF
D gene: .; V gene: TRBV29-1; CDR3 protein: SVGEETNYGYT
D gene: .; V gene: TRBV19; CDR3 protein: ASSIRASRNEQF
D gene: .; V gene: TRBV10-3; CDR3 protein: AIRREPHQPQH
D gene: TRBD1; V gene: TRBV29-1; CDR3 protein: SVVQGAIAEAF
D gene: .; V gene: TRBV6-1; CDR3 protein: ASSETRGGRAF
D gene: .; V gene: TRBV5-1; CDR3 protein: ASSTDGTTDTQY
D gene: .; V gene: TRBV2; CDR3 protein: ASSDVGPNQPQH
D gene: .; V gene: TRBV28; CDR3 protein: ASSTDTQY
D gene: .; V gene: TRBV5-6; CDR3 protein: ASSPGGPGEHTEAF
D gene: .; V gene: TRBV2; CDR3 protein: ASNDPLGNQPQH
D gene: .; V gene: TRBV11-1; CDR3 protein: ASSLGQGVKTQY
D gene: .; V gene: TRBV3-1/TRBV3-2; CDR3 protein: ASSQSSSRSGNTIY
D gene: TRBD1; V gene: TRBV6-5; CDR3 protein: ASSRGQGAVEQF
D gene: .; V gene: TRBV7-9; CDR3 protein: ASSRPTSSGNTIY
D gene: .; V gene: TRBV10-2; CDR3 protein: ASSGGGLSGANVLT
D gene: TRBD1; V gene: TRBV11-2; CDR3 protein: ASSPLTGGPYEQY
D gene: .; V gene: TRBV9; CDR3 protein: ASSVVGQTDYGYT
D gene: TRBD1; V gene: TRBV2; CDR3 protein: ASRGDRAGNSPLH
D gene: TRBD2; V gene: TRBV25-1; CDR3 protein: ASTSAGGHEF
D gene: .; V gene: TRBV5-6; CDR3 protein: ASSVLGGARGYT
D gene: .; V gene: TRBV5-6; CDR3 protein: ASSLVGSTDTQY
D gene: .; V gene: TRBV19; CDR3 protein: ASSIGQGGYT
D gene: TRBD2; V gene: TRBV20-1; CDR3 protein: SASVGGGNTDTQY
D gene: .; V gene: TRBV2; CDR3 protein: ASSKDEANTGELF
D gene: TRBD1; V gene: TRBV10-1; CDR3 protein: ASSTGQGYNEQF